One sample yielded the 18 T cell receptor beta chains listed below, sequenced in a study of blood T cell repertoires in COVID-19. Assay: immunoSEQ multiplex PCR; the TCRdb copy retains only in-frame clones and omits some. Among around 110,000 clones listed, roughly 84% were seen once. What was sequenced was peripheral blood. These receptors all stem from a human donor in a cohort sampled during active COVID-19.

This chain uses TRBV19 with TRBJ1-4; 7 nucleotides agree with TRBD1. V lost 10 bases to trimming and J lost 0 bases; unmatched junction nucleotides: 11. Germline V gives CDR1 LNHDA, CDR2 SQIVND (reference sequence). The CDR3 extends over 16 amino acids. The CDR3 reads CATKGQIIATNEKLFF. CDR3 DNA: TGTGCCACCAAGGGACAGATTATTGCAACTAATGAAAAACTGTTTTTT.

The chain has TRBV2 and TRBJ1-2, with D uncertain. With 1 base removed from V and 5 bases from J, the gap between germline ends came to 11 bases. Germline CDR1 is SNHLY and CDR2 is FYNNEI. The CDR3 has 14 amino acids. In nucleotides, the CDR3 is TGTGCCAGCAGTGAAGACGGAAGAGGGTATGGCTACACCTTC. Amino acids: CASSEDGRGYGYTF. Full variable domain (outside the CDR3, taken from reference TRBV2 and TRBJ1-2): EPEVTQTPSHQVTQMGQEVILRCVPISNHLYFYWYRQILGQKVEFLVSFYNNEISEKSEIFDDQFSVERPDGSNFTLKIRSTKLEDSAMYFCASSEDGRGYGYTFGSGTRLTVV.

V gene TRBV11-2 combines with J gene TRBJ2-3; 9 positions match TRBD1. V was clipped by 4 bases and J by 0 bases; unmatched bases: 5. The CDR3 length is 16 residues. CDR1 is SGHAT, CDR2 FQNNGV, per germline. CDR3 sequence: CASSSRQGGSTDTQYF. The CDR3 DNA follows: TGTGCCAGCAGCTCCAGACAGGGGGGAAGCACAGATACGCAGTATTTT.

The V call is TRBV4-1, the J call TRBJ2-7; a weak D match, TRBD2 (6 bases). CDR1 and CDR2 from the germline V gene are MGHRA and YSYEKL. V lost 4 bases and J lost 5, with 12 bases in between. CDR3 length: 13 amino acids. In DNA form, the CDR3 reads TGCGCCAGCAGCCCTTCCGGGGGTAACGAGCAGTACGTC. It translates to CASSPSGGNEQYV.

The chain couples TRBV28 to TRBJ1-5; TRBD1 might be the D (5 bases). Germline V CDR1 and CDR2: MDHEN, SYDVKM. V gave up 6 bases and J gave up 3 bases, with 15 bases separating them. The CDR3 has 15 amino acids. Written as DNA, the CDR3 is TGTGCCAGCAGAAGCCCAGGGTTCCCCAATCAGCCCCAGCATTTT. It specifies CASRSPGFPNQPQHF.

This sequence joins TRBV29-1 and TRBJ2-5; 7 positions match TRBD1. CDR3 length: 14 residues. V gave up 3 bases and J gave up 4 bases; unmatched junction bases: 8. Germline lookup yields CDR1 SQVTM and CDR2 ANQGSEA. The CDR3: CSVDRSRQGETQYF. In DNA form, the CDR3 reads TGCAGCGTTGATCGAAGTAGACAGGGAGAGACCCAGTACTTC.

This chain connects TRBV27 to TRBJ2-1, with 7 bases lining up with TRBD1. V was clipped by 5 bases and J by 6 bases; unmatched bases: 10. CDR1 MNHEY and CDR2 SMNVEV come from the germline V gene (reference sequence). The CDR3 spans 15 residues. CDR3 bases: TGTGCCAGCAGTCCCGGGGCCCCAGGGGGCAATGAGCAGTTCTTC. Translated: CASSPGAPGGNEQFF.

V and J are TRBV15 and TRBJ2-7, with 9 bases fitting TRBD1. Germline V gives CDR1 LNHNV, CDR2 YYDKDF (reference sequence). The CDR3 totals 16 residues. With V trimmed by 1 base and J by 1 base, 5 bases remained unmatched. CDR3 region: CATSRAPGQGSYEQYF. Written as DNA, the CDR3 is TGTGCCACCAGCAGAGCTCCGGGACAGGGTTCCTACGAGCAGTACTTC.

The gene calls are TRBV11-2 and TRBJ2-6; D call uncertain. The germline V gene encodes CDR1 SGHAT and CDR2 FQNNGV. The CDR3 sequence is 15 residues long. Deletions cut 5 bases from V and 2 bases from J, with 10 bases between. CDR3: CASSGPSTGANVLTF. As DNA, the CDR3 is TGTGCCAGCAGCGGCCCAAGTACTGGGGCCAACGTCCTGACTTTC.

The chain carries TRBV5-1 and TRBJ2-3, with unresolved D. Looked up from germline, CDR1 is SGHRS and CDR2 is YFSETQ. The CDR3 is made up of 12 amino acids. V lost 5 bases and J lost 1, with 5 bases in between. The CDR3 sequence: CASRGGTDTQYF. In DNA, the CDR3 is TGCGCCAGCAGGGGCGGCACAGATACGCAGTATTTT. Supplemented by reference TRBV5-1 and TRBJ2-3, the full variable domain reads KAGVTQTPRYLIKTRGQQVTLSCSPISGHRSVSWYQQTPGQGLQFLFEYFSETQRNKGNFPGRFSGRQFSNSRSEMNVSTLELGDSALYLCASRGGTDTQYFGPGTRLTVL.

This chain's CDR3 is CASSPPVGGETQYF. CDR3 nucleotides: TGTGCCAGCAGCCCCCCCGTAGGGGGAGAGACCCAGTACTTC. V and J are TRBV3-1 (or the pseudogene TRBV3-2) and TRBJ2-5; possible D gene TRBD1, 6 bases. The CDR3 contains 14 residues. The germline V and J ends were trimmed by 4 bases and 4 bases, with 13 bases remaining between them. The germline V gene encodes CDR1 LGHDT and CDR2 YNNKEL (reference sequence).

This rearrangement joins TRBV5-1 to TRBJ1-1; no reliable D call. Between the trimmed V and J ends, which lost 7 bases and 6 bases, there was a span of 16 bases. CDR1 and CDR2 (germline): SGHRS, YFSETQ. This CDR3 comprises 13 residues. The CDR3 reads CASGVAGSSEAFF. The DNA of the CDR3 is TGCGCCAGCGGAGTAGCGGGGAGCTCTGAAGCTTTCTTT.

This clone was found a few times. This chain connects TRBV19 to TRBJ2-5; 8 bases are a match to TRBD2. The length of the CDR3 is 15 residues. Germline V gives CDR1 LNHDA, CDR2 SQIVND (reference sequence). Trimming cost V 5 bases and J 4 bases; bases outside gene matches: 9. CDR3 protein: CASSAGTAGGETQYF. In nucleotides, the CDR3 is TGTGCCAGTAGTGCGGGGACTGCGGGGGGAGAGACCCAGTACTTC.

This clone was found a few times. The rearrangement joins TRBV6-5 to TRBJ1-2, with 7 bases fitting TRBD1. Germline CDR1 MNHEY, CDR2 SVGAGI. The CDR3 contains 13 residues. Losses at the gene ends were 6 bases for V and 8 bases for J; bases not matched to a gene: 9. The CDR3 reads CASRQFTGDGYTF. As DNA, the CDR3 is TGTGCCAGCAGGCAATTTACAGGGGACGGCTACACCTTC.

This clone was seen just once. V gene TRBV11-2 combines with J gene TRBJ2-6; TRBD1 aligns across 9 bases. CDR3 length equals 18 residues. The V segment lost 1 base and the J segment 2 bases; nucleotides outside the gene matches: 6. The germline CDR1 and CDR2 sequences are SGHAT and FQNNGV. For the CDR3, the DNA is TGTGCCAGCAGCTTAGGTCCGGGACAGGGAACTGGGGCCAACGTCCTGACTTTC. Translated, it gives CASSLGPGQGTGANVLTF. Looking up the rest from reference TRBV11-2 and TRBJ2-6 gives the full variable domain: EAGVAQSPRYKIIEKRQSVAFWCNPISGHATLYWYQQILGQGPKLLIQFQNNGVVDDSQLPKDRFSAERLKGVDSTLKIQPAKLEDSAVYLCASSLGPGQGTGANVLTFGAGSRLTVL.

The rearrangement uses TRBV6-2 or TRBV6-3 and TRBJ2-1; 13 nucleotides match TRBD2. The CDR3 has 16 residues. The V gene end was trimmed by 4 bases and the J gene end by 7 bases; junction bases not matched to a gene: 7. Germline CDR1 is MNHEY and CDR2 is SVGEGT. The CDR3 loop is CASSSWTSGRSNEQFF. CDR3 nucleotides: TGTGCCAGCAGTTCTTGGACTAGCGGGAGAAGTAATGAGCAGTTCTTC.

The chain recombines TRBV27 with TRBJ1-2, with D perhaps TRBD1 (5 bases). Germline lookup yields CDR1 MNHEY and CDR2 SMNVEV (reference sequence). Trimming shortened V by 2 bases and J by 4 bases, and 8 bases separated the two germline ends. The CDR3 extends over 13 amino acids. The CDR3 coding sequence is TGTGCCAGCAGTTTAGGCCAGGGCTATGGCTACACCTTC. Protein sequence: CASSLGQGYGYTF.

This clone was observed once. The chain has TRBV4-3 and TRBJ2-3, with 13 bases that match TRBD2. The CDR3 has 16 amino acids. In germline, CDR1 is LGHNA, CDR2 YSLEER. The V gene end was trimmed by 6 bases and the J gene end by 7 bases; junction bases not matched to a gene: 10. The CDR3 region is CASSPGLAGPAYTQYF. DNA for the CDR3: TGCGCCAGCAGTCCGGGACTAGCGGGACCAGCGTATACGCAGTATTTT.